This T cell receptor (beta chain) was sequenced in a study of cytomegalovirus exposure and HLA in healthy donors. Study context: The same platform used for the approximately 670 first-cohort repertoires was also used for the 95 to 150 validation repertoires, as a later analysis reported. Findings and limits, study-wide: The authors listed roughly 150 TCR beta chains as cytomegalovirus-associated.

Concerning this clone itself: Its specificity is unknown.

Trimming shortened V by 3 bases and J by 5 bases, and 17 bases separated the two germline ends. The CDR3 runs to 15 residues. Germline V lookup: CDR1 SGHRS, CDR2 YFSETQ. Clones were read by immunoSEQ multiplex PCR, and TCRdb kept only the in-frame ones, dropping some. The sample records about 56,000 clones, over 85% being singletons. The TCR originated in a man younger than 35 in good health and CMV-seronegative. Sequenced: PBMCs. The chain joins TRBV5-1 to TRBJ1-1, with D possibly matching TRBD1 (5 bases). The CDR3 DNA follows: TGCGCCAGCAGCTCGATGCCCGCGAAGGGGACTGAAGCTTTCTTT. Amino acids: CASSSMPAKGTEAFF.